This T cell receptor (beta chain) was profiled in a study of control samples from healthy donors and cancer patients (dated by TCRdb to 2019 to 2021). In the case of this clone: What antigen it recognizes has not been identified. No qualities accompany the bases; no much larger clone lies one base away.

CDR1 and CDR2 are drawn from the germline V gene: MNHEY, SVGAGI. Between the V and J ends, shortened by 4 bases and 2 bases respectively, the junction contains 11 bases. Taken from cysteine to phenylalanine, the CDR3 has 14 residues. Only the CDR3 DNA is retained, 42 bases long and in frame from the first base. The method behind the library was the immunoSEQ multiplex PCR assay. Sourced from immuneACCESS, this table was stored by TCRdb with only in-frame sequences that have V and J called. A share of the clones is absent; for the studies checked, an unresolved V gene accounts for under half, and the remainder has no known explanation. Here the sample has approximately 150,000 clones; roughly 93% occur a single time. The ten largest clones capture around 5.4% of the sample.

The sample taken for sequencing was blood. This sequence uses TRBV6-5 and TRBJ1-1; there is no confident call for the D gene. This TCR derives from a man younger than 35 in good health. The CDR3 is CASSLSPRNTEAFF. The nucleotide sequence reads TGTGCCAGCAGTTTGTCCCCGAGAAACACTGAAGCTTTCTTT.